The present entry profiles one T cell receptor beta chain with its context. The sample holds a few counts of this clone. Its target antigen remains unknown. No base qualities exist here, and no much larger clone lies one base off it. The entry originates in a study of PD-1 blockade in mismatch repair-deficient tumors (dated by TCRdb to 2017 to 2019). In the study overall: Between late 2013 and 2016, the trial enrolled approximately 86 consecutive patients with roughly twelve types of mismatch repair-deficient cancer, all of whom had received prior treatment and were progressing. Deep sequencing of TCR CDR3 regions was used to track tumor-associated T cell clones in peripheral blood of patients responding to PD-1 blockade.

The library was obtained by the immunoSEQ multiplex PCR assay. Drawn from immuneACCESS, this table holds only the in-frame rearrangements with V and J called that TCRdb kept. Clones are partly lost; checked studies trace under half to an unresolved V gene and leave the rest unexplained. The table for this sample lists 70,000 to 95,000 clones; roughly 80% of them were counted only once. The ten largest account for 5% to 6.5% of the sample. Overall results and qualifications from the work: Rapid expansion after pembrolizumab followed by contraction, generally before radiologic responses, was shown by tumor-resident clones, which were often undetectable in blood before treatment.

For each enrolled patient, mismatch repair deficiency was established using either polymerase chain reaction or immunohistochemistry. TCR sequencing was carried out for three patients who responded to pembrolizumab therapy. Pembrolizumab PD-1 blockade was prospectively tested in advanced mismatch repair-deficient cancers, regardless of tissue of origin, in the phase II trial. Serial peripheral blood T cell samples were collected before and at multiple times after starting PD-1 blockade. Blood sampling time points were reported as weeks after the first dose of pembrolizumab. The sequence came from an adult with mismatch repair-deficient cancer. Sequenced material: peripheral blood, taken 44 weeks after starting pembrolizumab.

The CDR3 region: CASSTRQGTNTEAFF. The bases are TGTGCCAGCAGCACACGGCAGGGGACGAACACTGAAGCTTTCTTT. The V and J genes are TRBV11-2 and TRBJ1-1; the D gene is perhaps TRBD1, on 6 matching bases. From cysteine to phenylalanine, the CDR3 is 15 amino acids long. The DNA shown is the 45-base CDR3, in frame from base 1. For CDR1 and CDR2, the germline V gene lists SGHAT and FQNNGV. V is pared back by 5 bases and J by 1 base, with 14 bases lying between the germline termini.